The 24 T cell receptor beta chains below come from one sample, sequenced in a study of shared clonotypes between healthy human individuals. Libraries were prepared by immunoSEQ multiplex PCR; TCRdb keeps only in-frame clonotypes and omits some of them. The data hold roughly 720,000 clones, with roughly 87% observed a single time. Material for sequencing was memory CD8+ T cells from PBMCs. Documented subset: CD45RO+ cells pooled with CCR7-negative TemRA cells. The receptor set was obtained from a man in his late teens or twenties in good health. Some clones in this sample may be carry-over from other donors' samples.

The chain carries TRBV28 and TRBJ2-7, with 12 bases aligning to TRBD2. This CDR3 spans 15 amino acids. J was trimmed by 6 bases and V by 3 bases; bases with no gene match: 6. The germline V gene has CDR1 MDHEN and CDR2 SYDVKM. The CDR3 here is CASSLFLAGGLEQYF. CDR3 nucleotides: TGTGCCAGCAGTTTGTTCCTAGCGGGAGGGCTCGAGCAGTACTTC.

The chain is built from TRBV28 and TRBJ2-3, with 14 positions matching TRBD2. This CDR3 is 17 amino acids long. The J segment lost 6 bases and the V segment lost 5 bases, leaving 10 bases of the junction unmatched. Germline CDR1 reads MDHEN; CDR2 reads SYDVKM. This CDR3 reads CASSPETSGREEDTQYF. The DNA of the CDR3 is TGTGCCAGCAGTCCGGAGACTAGCGGGAGGGAGGAGGATACGCAGTATTTT.

J is TRBJ2-5 and V is TRBV4-2; D is perhaps TRBD2 (5 bases). Per germline, CDR1 LGHNA and CDR2 YNFKEQ. This CDR3 region has 18 residues. V lost 1 base and J 4 bases, leaving 22 bases between the germline ends. The CDR3 DNA sequence: TGTGCCAGCAGCCAAGCGGTGACCCGGGCTTTTCGGGGAGAGACCCAGTACTTC. Protein: CASSQAVTRAFRGETQYF.

The chain carries TRBV6-5 and TRBJ1-3, with 7 bases aligning to TRBD1. CDR3 length: 14 residues. CDR1 MNHEY and CDR2 SVGAGI come from the germline V gene. After removal of 5 bases from V and 2 bases from J, the junction contained 3 bases not matched to a gene. The CDR3 spells CASSTRGAGNTIYF. The DNA of the CDR3 is TGTGCCAGCAGTACCAGGGGGGCTGGAAACACCATATATTTT.

The chain employs TRBV27 and TRBJ2-3; TRBD1 aligns across 7 bases. The CDR3 runs 17 residues. Unmatched junction bases numbered 12, after V lost 5 bases and J lost 1 base. Germline V gene data show CDR1 as MNHEY and CDR2 as SMNVEV (reference sequence). For the CDR3, the DNA is TGTGCCAGCAGTCCTCAAATAGACAGGGCTCGCACAGATACGCAGTATTTT. It specifies CASSPQIDRARTDTQYF.

The chain combines TRBV6-6 with TRBJ1-1; possibly TRBD1 for D (5 bases). The CDR3 is made up of 13 amino acids. Trimming cost V 6 bases and J 1 base, with 9 bases left between them. Germline V CDR1 and CDR2: MNHNY, SVGAGI (reference sequence). The CDR3: CASRLGGNTEAFF. Here the CDR3 DNA reads TGTGCCAGCAGATTGGGGGGGAACACTGAAGCTTTCTTT.

This sequence joins TRBV28 and TRBJ1-1; D perhaps matches TRBD1 (5 bases). CDR3 length: 16 residues. Germline assignment: CDR1 MDHEN and CDR2 SYDVKM. Trimming pared 2 bases from V and 0 bases from J, leaving 13 bases between. The CDR3 loop reads CASSLGAAEMNTEAFF. CDR3 coding DNA: TGTGCCAGCAGTTTAGGGGCCGCCGAAATGAACACTGAAGCTTTCTTT.

This chain uses TRBV29-1 with TRBJ2-3, with 7 bases matching TRBD2. This CDR3 contains 13 residues. The germline V gene encodes CDR1 SQVTM and CDR2 ANQGSEA. Here the CDR3 DNA reads TGCAGTGGTAGCGGGTCTAGCACAGATACGCAGTATTTT. It specifies CSGSGSSTDTQYF.

This rearrangement joins TRBV27 to TRBJ2-7; 9 nucleotides match TRBD2. This CDR3 region has 15 residues. CDR1 is MNHEY and CDR2 is SMNVEV in the germline V gene (reference sequence). The V segment lost 6 bases and the J segment 3 bases; nucleotides outside the gene matches: 9. CDR3 region: CASRGLGREGYEQYF. The CDR3, as DNA: TGTGCCAGCAGGGGCCTAGGGCGGGAGGGCTACGAGCAGTACTTC.

The rearrangement uses TRBV6-5 and TRBJ2-1; possible D gene TRBD2, 6 bases. The CDR3 is 14 residues long. CDR1 is MNHEY and CDR2 is SVGAGI in the germline V gene. The V end lost 0 bases, the J end lost 6 bases, and 9 bases lay between the germline ends. In nucleotides, the CDR3 is TGTGCCAGCAGTTACTCGATGGAGGGCAATGAGCAGTTCTTC. Protein product: CASSYSMEGNEQFF.

This rearrangement joins TRBV28 to TRBJ2-1; 10 positions match TRBD2. J was trimmed by 14 bases and V by 7 bases; bases with no gene match: 20. Germline assignment: CDR1 MDHEN and CDR2 SYDVKM. The CDR3 length is 16 residues. DNA for the CDR3: TGTGCCAGCAATCCTCGGGCGGTAGCGGGAGGCCCAACCAAGTTCTTC. This sequence encodes CASNPRAVAGGPTKFF.

The chain combines TRBV27 with TRBJ2-2; D perhaps matches TRBD1 (6 bases). CDR1 is MNHEY and CDR2 is SMNVEV in the germline V gene (reference sequence). The CDR3 runs 16 residues. Trimming pared 6 bases from V and 2 bases from J, leaving 16 bases between. CDR3 protein: CASSLHRATNTGELFF. The DNA of the CDR3 is TGTGCCAGCAGCCTTCACAGGGCCACAAACACCGGGGAGCTGTTTTTT.

J is TRBJ2-3 and V is TRBV6-5; no reliable D call. Germline values: CDR1 MNHEY, CDR2 SVGAGI. The CDR3 extends over 13 amino acids. Between the trimmed V and J ends, which lost 8 bases and 0 bases, there was a span of 9 bases. CDR3 residues: CASGSGSTDTQYF. CDR3 DNA: TGTGCCAGCGGTTCCGGAAGCACAGATACGCAGTATTTT.

Of note for this clone: A read error is the likely source, as a far larger clone sits one nucleotide away. This sample also contains other DNA sequences that code for the same CDR3. The chain is built from TRBV30 and TRBJ1-1; tentatively, D is TRBD1 (5 bases). The germline V gene encodes CDR1 GTSNPN and CDR2 SVGIG (reference sequence). CDR3 size: 13 residues. The CDR3 DNA is TGTGCCTGGAACACAGGCATGAACACTGAAGCTTTCTTC. Translating it yields CAWNTGMNTEAFF.

This clone appeared once. The chain combines TRBV21-1 with TRBJ2-1; the D segment call TRBD2 is taken from the table without a DNA check. TRBV21-1 is deemed a pseudogene. The CDR3 loop spans 20 amino acids. This chain's CDR3 is CASSKGSPGGLAGTYNEQFF. The CDR3 DNA follows: TGTGCCAGCAGCAAAGGGTCCCCTGGTGGACTAGCGGGCACCTACAATGAGCAGTTCTTC.

J is TRBJ2-2 and V is TRBV15, with 8 bases identical to TRBD2. The J segment lost 2 bases and the V segment lost 2 bases, leaving 4 bases of the junction unmatched. The CDR3 length is 16 residues. Germline-derived CDR1 and CDR2 are LNHNV and YYDKDF (reference sequence). The CDR3 region has the DNA TGTGCCACCAGCAGAACTAGCGGAGTAAACACCGGGGAGCTGTTTTTT. It encodes CATSRTSGVNTGELFF. Supplemented by reference TRBV15 and TRBJ2-2, the full variable domain reads DAMVIQNPRYQVTQFGKPVTLSCSQTLNHNVMYWYQQKSSQAPKLLFHYYDKDFNNEADTPDNFQSRRPNTSFCFLDIRSPGLGDTAMYLCATSRTSGVNTGELFFGEGSRLTVL.

The chain is built from TRBV28 and TRBJ2-7; 11 bases agree with TRBD2. Unmatched junction bases numbered 13, after V lost 5 bases and J lost 4 bases. CDR3 length: 17 residues. Germline V gene lookup returns CDR1 MDHEN and CDR2 SYDVKM. CDR3 bases: TGTGCCAGCAGTCAAGCGCCGGGACTAGCGGATCCTTACGAGCAGTACTTC. Amino acids: CASSQAPGLADPYEQYF.

This clone was counted a few times. The chain links TRBV7-9 to TRBJ2-7; 8 positions agree with TRBD1. Unmatched junction bases numbered 9, after V lost 0 bases and J lost 5 bases. The CDR3 extends over 16 amino acids. Per the germline V gene, CDR1 is SEHNR and CDR2 is FQNEAQ (reference sequence). The CDR3 loop is CASSLALTGETDEQYF. CDR3 nucleotide sequence: TGTGCCAGCAGCTTAGCCCTGACAGGGGAGACGGACGAGCAGTACTTC.

The V gene is TRBV6-6, the J gene TRBJ2-1; D remains ambiguous. Germline V gene data show CDR1 as MNHNY and CDR2 as SVGAGI (reference sequence). The length of the CDR3 is 16 residues. V lost 2 bases and J 8 bases, leaving 19 bases between the germline ends. DNA for the CDR3: TGTGCCAGCAGTTACCGGTACCCCCGGACCGCGGATGAGCAGTTCTTC. It is translated as CASSYRYPRTADEQFF.

The chain links TRBV6-1 to TRBJ2-7; 8 bases map to TRBD1. Losses at the gene ends were 2 bases for V and 7 bases for J; bases not matched to a gene: 13. Germline CDR1 MNHNS, CDR2 SASEGT. This CDR3 has 16 residues. The CDR3 DNA sequence: TGTGCCAGCAGTGAACAAGGGACAGGCCTCTGGGGGGAGCAGTACTTC. As protein: CASSEQGTGLWGEQYF.

V usage is TRBV6-4 and J usage is TRBJ2-1, with D tentatively TRBD1 or TRBD2 (5 bases each). The germline gives CDR1 MRHNA, CDR2 SNTAGT. The CDR3 loop spans 16 amino acids. V dropped 7 bases and J dropped 0 bases, with 16 bases sitting between them. CDR3 DNA: TGTGCCAGCATCTTCCGGGGCTGTAGCTCCTACAATGAGCAGTTCTTC. As protein: CASIFRGCSSYNEQFF.

V is TRBV6-1 and J is TRBJ2-7; 8 bases line up with TRBD1. The CDR3 sequence is 15 residues long. The V segment lost 1 base and the J segment 4 bases; nucleotides outside the gene matches: 6. CDR1 MNHNS and CDR2 SASEGT come from the germline V gene. CDR3 protein: CASSEEWTGRYEQYF. CDR3 DNA sequence: TGTGCCAGCAGTGAAGAATGGACAGGGAGATACGAGCAGTACTTC.

The V gene is TRBV2, the J gene TRBJ2-5, with D maybe TRBD2 (6 bases). V was cut by 4 bases and J by 5 bases, with 23 bases left in between. The germline CDR1 and CDR2 sequences are SNHLY and FYNNEI. The CDR3 has 17 residues. The chain's CDR3 is CASSARWQFGGNETQYF. The CDR3 nucleotides read TGTGCCAGCAGTGCCCGGTGGCAGTTCGGGGGAAATGAGACCCAGTACTTC.

The genes are TRBV9 and TRBJ1-3; D remains unclear. V was clipped by 0 bases and J by 3 bases, with 16 bases between them. CDR3 length equals 17 residues. The germline V gene has CDR1 SGDLS and CDR2 YYNGEE. The CDR3 sequence is CASSVAVGRLHGNTIYF. The CDR3 DNA follows: TGTGCCAGCAGCGTAGCGGTTGGAAGACTTCATGGAAACACCATATATTTT.